The present TCR beta chain was sequenced within a study of resident and recirculating memory T cells in vitiligo. The CDR3 consists of 11 residues. V dropped 4 bases and J dropped 9 bases, with 10 bases sitting between them. Per germline, CDR1 SEHNR and CDR2 FQNEAQ (reference sequence). Repertoires were generated with immunoSEQ multiplex PCR, while TCRdb's copy carries only in-frame clones and drops some. The profile shows around 70,000 clones, roughly nine tenths of them singletons. This TCR derives from a male donor with vitiligo. Material for sequencing was blood. The chain is built from TRBV7-9 and TRBJ2-7; D is unresolved. CDR3 DNA sequence: TGTGCCAGCAGCTCGGCCGGCGGGCAGTACTTC. Translating gives CASSSAGGQYF.